The 7 T cell receptor beta chains presented below share a single source sample, sequenced in a study of OX40 agonist ivuxolimab in advanced cancers. Profiling relied on immunoSEQ multiplex PCR, and the TCRdb table lists in-frame clones only, not all of them. The profile shows roughly 50,000 clones, approximately 89% of them singletons. The starting material was CD4+ or CD8+ T cells sorted from blood, obtained in a trial of the OX40 agonist ivuxolimab. All receptors derive from an adult with an advanced solid tumor such as melanoma, head and neck, liver or kidney cancer.

The rearrangement joins TRBV14 to TRBJ1-2; 7 positions match TRBD1. The CDR3 sequence is 15 residues long. After removal of 5 bases from V and 0 bases from J, the junction contained 6 bases not matched to a gene. Germline V gene data show CDR1 as SGHDN and CDR2 as FVKESK. The CDR3 DNA reads as TGTGCCAGCAGCTACGGGACAGCGGCTAACTATGGCTACACCTTC. Translating it yields CASSYGTAANYGYTF.

The CDR3 nucleotides are TGTGCCAGCAGCCTAGGCGACAGGGTCGCCGGGGCGTACAATGAGCAGTTCTTC. This translates into CASSLGDRVAGAYNEQFF. The J gene is TRBJ2-1, the V gene TRBV11-3; TRBD1 agrees at 7 bases. This CDR3 spans 18 amino acids. Trimming removed 5 bases from V and 4 bases from J; junction bases left unmatched: 17. Germline assignment: CDR1 SGHNT and CDR2 YENEEA.

This clone is a singleton in its sample. The chain links TRBV27 to TRBJ2-5; the D is unclear. V dropped 3 bases and J dropped 1 base, with 6 bases sitting between them. CDR1 is MNHEY and CDR2 is SMNVEV in the germline V gene (reference sequence). The CDR3 consists of 13 residues. CDR3 loop: CASSFGIQETQYF. CDR3 nucleotide sequence: TGTGCCAGCAGTTTCGGAATCCAAGAGACCCAGTACTTC.

This sequence joins TRBV6-5 and TRBJ2-1, with 8 bases lining up with TRBD2. Germline V CDR1 and CDR2: MNHEY, SVGAGI. V was clipped by 4 bases and J by 2 bases; unmatched bases: 4. The CDR3 contains 15 residues. For the CDR3, the DNA is TGTGCCAGCAGTTCAGGCGGGGGGCCCTACAATGAGCAGTTCTTC. The encoded protein is CASSSGGGPYNEQFF.

By share, this clone counts as medium-sized. V gene TRBV28 combines with J gene TRBJ2-7, with TRBD2 matching over 9 bases. The trim removed 1 base at V and 2 bases at J, leaving 12 bases unmatched. Germline CDR1 is MDHEN and CDR2 is SYDVKM. The CDR3 has 18 residues. This CDR3 is CASSLSGGASGITYEQYF. DNA of the CDR3: TGTGCCAGCAGTTTATCCGGGGGGGCTAGCGGGATAACCTACGAGCAGTACTTC.

The CDR3 coding sequence is TGTGCCAGCAGTTACGACCTGGAGACCCAGTACTTC. Encoded protein: CASSYDLETQYF. This sequence joins TRBV6-6 and TRBJ2-5; D gene ambiguous. Germline loops: CDR1 MNHNY, CDR2 SVGAGI (reference sequence). The CDR3 loop spans 12 amino acids. V lost 2 bases and J 5 bases, leaving 6 bases between the germline ends.

The chain is built from TRBV19 and TRBJ2-6, with D uncertain. CDR3 length equals 16 residues. Trimming cost V 0 bases and J 0 bases, with 6 bases left between them. Germline CDR1 LNHDA, CDR2 SQIVND (reference sequence). The CDR3 DNA is TGTGCCAGTAGTATAGATCGCTTCTCTGGGGCCAACGTCCTGACTTTC. The encoded protein is CASSIDRFSGANVLTF.